This T cell receptor (beta chain) was sequenced in a study of T cell changes during pregnancy in multiple sclerosis. CDR1 is GTSNPN, CDR2 SVGIG, per germline (reference sequence). The V and J ends lost 5 bases and 10 bases, in that order; junction bases with no gene match: 10. This CDR3 has 12 residues. Produced via immunoSEQ multiplex PCR; TCRdb's table is partial and in-frame only. The sample lists some 60,000 clones, around 93% occurring once. This sequence was found in a female donor with multiple sclerosis, enrolled in a pregnancy study. The source was peripheral blood, collected after pregnancy. The rearrangement links TRBV30 to TRBJ1-1; TRBD1 matches at 7 bases. The CDR3 loop reads CAWAPGQSLAFF. The CDR3 nucleotides are TGTGCCTGGGCCCCGGGACAGTCGCTAGCTTTCTTT.